This TCR beta chain was sequenced in a study of T cells in Graves' hyperthyroidism and ophthalmopathy. Study-wide points: Model output signaled ophthalmopathy a median roughly 6 months ahead of onset.

Amplified TCR beta CDR3 regions came from RNA transcripts. TCR CDR3 underwent first-round RT-PCR with the HTBI primer set. TCRdb called the multiplex PCR reads again in MiXCR, with one record for every CDR3 protein. The data show about 740,000 distinct CDR3 sequences, with 12% to 15% seen just once and about 10% held by the top ten. This clonotype was seen many times. Antigen unknown. The length of the CDR3 is 13 residues. The V gene lost 3 bases and the J gene lost 1 base, with 6 bases spanning the gap. The germline gives CDR1 SGHAT, CDR2 FQDESV (reference sequence). This clonotype was obtained from a woman aged 18-30 years with Graves' hyperthyroidism. The chain recombines TRBV11-1 with TRBJ1-1; D is uncertain. Sequencing used blood. CDR3 region: CASSFRSNTEAFF. The CDR3 coding sequence is TGTGCCAGCAGCTTTAGGTCGAACACTGAAGCTTTCTTT.